This is a list of T cell receptor beta chains from one sample in a study of control samples from healthy donors and cancer patients. The data were produced by immunoSEQ multiplex PCR, yet TCRdb's version contains in-frame clones alone and is incomplete. The top ten clones hold around 6.2% of a sample with 90,000 to 120,000 clones, just under 85% of them seen once. Input material: blood. These receptors were obtained from a man aged 18 to 30 in good health. The CDR3 runs from the conserved cysteine through the conserved F or W. The order of the fields is J gene, clone size, D gene, V gene, CDR3 protein, CDR3 DNA. D genes are given only for firm matches. Expanded clones are given a class, and other clones once, few, many or no size at all.

TRBJ2-1 | - | TRBD2 | TRBV4-3 | CASSQGIAGGYNEQFF | TGCGCCAGCAGCCAAGGGATAGCGGGGGGGTACAATGAGCAGTTCTTC
TRBJ1-2 | - | TRBD1 | TRBV6-5 | CASSSHRGGYTF | TGTGCCAGCAGTTCTCACAGGGGTGGCTACACCTTC
TRBJ2-3 | once | TRBD2 | TRBV4-1 | CASSQDNSPFRRGGRDTQYF | TGCGCCAGCAGCCAAGATAATTCACCTTTCCGGCGGGGGGGCAGGGATACGCAGTATTTT
TRBJ2-7 | many | TRBD1 | TRBV18 | CASSPLPGGSDEQYF | TGTGCCAGCTCACCCCTGCCAGGGGGCTCCGACGAGCAGTACTTC
TRBJ2-7 | - | TRBD1 | TRBV5-5 | CASSLGQGVYEQYF | TGTGCCAGCAGCTTGGGACAGGGAGTATACGAGCAGTACTTC
TRBJ2-1 | - | - | TRBV27 | CASSLLGGDYNEQFF | TGTGCCAGCAGTTTATTGGGCGGCGACTACAATGAGCAGTTCTTC
TRBJ2-1 | - | - | TRBV14 | CASSPRDGRGHEQFF | TGTGCCAGCAGCCCCCGGGACGGGAGGGGGCATGAGCAGTTCTTC
TRBJ1-3 | - | - | TRBV7-2 | CASSLGPQGFGNTIYF | TGTGCCAGCAGCTTGGGGCCCCAGGGTTTCGGAAACACCATATATTTT
TRBJ1-4 | - | - | TRBV3-1/TRBV3-2 | CASSQVQGGEKLFF | TGTGCCAGCAGCCAAGTACAGGGCGGTGAAAAACTGTTTTTT
TRBJ1-1 | - | TRBD1 | TRBV7-6 | CASSLGPPGGGGEAFF | TGTGCCAGCAGCTTAGGGCCCCCTGGAGGGGGCGGTGAAGCTTTCTTT
TRBJ1-2 | - | - | TRBV9 | CASSPWTASNYGYTF | TGTGCCAGCAGCCCGTGGACAGCCTCGAACTATGGCTACACCTTC
TRBJ1-1 | once | - | TRBV4-1 | CASTVKPGSTEAFF | TGCGCCAGCACCGTTAAGCCGGGGAGCACTGAAGCTTTCTTT
TRBJ2-3 | - | - | TRBV7-2 | CASSPGVTHTDTQYF | TGTGCCAGCAGCCCCGGGGTGACACACACAGATACGCAGTATTTT
TRBJ1-5 | - | TRBD1 | TRBV6-5 | CASSTGAGNQPQHF | TGTGCCAGTTCGACAGGGGCCGGCAATCAGCCCCAGCATTTT
TRBJ1-1 | - | - | TRBV9 | CASNKGDLNTEAFF | TGTGCCAGCAACAAAGGGGATTTGAACACTGAAGCTTTCTTT
TRBJ1-5 | - | TRBD1 | TRBV5-1 | CASSSTGGIGQPQHF | TGCGCCAGCAGCTCGACAGGGGGCATTGGTCAGCCCCAGCATTTT
TRBJ1-5 | once | - | TRBV11-2 | CASSLRDGYSNQPQHF | TGTGCCAGCAGCTTAAGGGACGGATACAGCAATCAGCCCCAGCATTTT
TRBJ2-3 | - | - | TRBV9 | CASSLDRSTDTQYF | TGTGCCAGCAGCTTAGACAGGTCCACAGATACGCAGTATTTT
TRBJ1-6 | - | - | TRBV21-1 | CASRGTKYKKNRERSPLHF | TGTGCCAGCCGAGGCACTAAGTATAAGAAGAACAGGGAGCGTTCACCCCTCCACTTT
TRBJ2-3 | - | - | TRBV5-4 | CASSFWTGLGTDTQYF | TGTGCCAGCAGCTTCTGGACTGGATTAGGCACAGATACGCAGTATTTT
TRBJ1-2 | few | TRBD1 | TRBV15 | CATSNRQGAMNGYTF | TGTGCCACCAGCAACCGACAGGGGGCAATGAATGGCTACACCTTC
TRBJ2-7 | - | TRBD2 | TRBV6-4 | CASSERAGSSYEQYF | TGTGCCAGCAGTGAAAGAGCGGGGAGCTCCTACGAGCAGTACTTC
TRBJ1-2 | - | - | TRBV6-6 | CASSPSGPYTF | TGTGCCAGCAGCCCCTCCGGGCCCTACACCTTC
TRBJ1-2 | - | - | TRBV18 | CASSPLNAQESYTF | TGTGCCAGCTCACCACTAAACGCGCAGGAAAGCTACACCTTC
TRBJ1-1 | - | - | TRBV6-5 | CATPGPMNTEAFF | TGTGCCACCCCGGGACCGATGAACACTGAAGCTTTCTTT
TRBJ1-3 | - | - | TRBV7-8 | CASSPFDVGVLSGNTIYF | TGTGCCAGCAGCCCGTTCGACGTCGGAGTCCTCTCTGGAAACACCATATATTTT
TRBJ1-2 | - | - | TRBV18 | CASSEQGGYYGYTF | TGTGCCAGCTCGGAGCAGGGAGGTTATTATGGCTACACCTTC
TRBJ1-3 | - | - | TRBV28 | CASSSLITGGNTIYF | TGTGCCAGCAGTTCTCTAATCACAGGGGGAAACACCATATATTTT
TRBJ2-5 | - | - | TRBV6-6 | CASSYQRQGETQYF | TGTGCCAGCAGTTACCAGAGGCAGGGAGAGACCCAGTACTTC
TRBJ1-2 | - | - | TRBV27 | CASSLSAGYGYTF | TGTGCCAGCAGTTTATCTGCGGGCTATGGCTACACCTTC
TRBJ1-3 | - | - | TRBV27 | CASSLDLAASGNTIYF | TGTGCCAGCAGCCTCGACCTGGCGGCCTCTGGAAACACCATATATTTT
TRBJ2-5 | - | TRBD2 | TRBV4-3 | CASSPRAGRGGANQETQYF | TGCGCCAGCAGCCCCCGTGCGGGGCGGGGGGGGGCAAATCAAGAGACCCAGTACTTC
TRBJ2-5 | - | - | TRBV6-5 | CASRAGSLQETQYF | TGTGCCAGCAGGGCCGGAAGCCTCCAAGAGACCCAGTACTTC
TRBJ2-2 | - | - | TRBV19 | CASILTPKGTGELFF | TGTGCCAGTATCTTGACCCCAAAAGGGACCGGGGAGCTGTTTTTT
TRBJ1-2 | - | - | TRBV6-5 | CASSPGAVYGYTF | TGTGCCAGCAGTCCCGGGGCAGTTTATGGCTACACCTTC
TRBJ2-2 | - | TRBD2 | TRBV11-2 | CASSPERGSVVTGELFF | TGTGCCAGCAGCCCTGAACGCGGGAGTGTGGTAACCGGGGAGCTGTTTTTT
TRBJ2-6 | - | TRBD1 | TRBV5-1 | CASSLGGQGSSGANVLTF | TGCGCCAGCAGCCTGGGAGGACAGGGAAGCTCTGGGGCCAACGTCCTGACTTTC
TRBJ1-2 | - | - | TRBV6-5 | CASSPRTGYGYTF | TGTGCCAGCAGTCCTAGGACTGGGTATGGCTACACCTTC
TRBJ1-5 | - | TRBD1 | TRBV2 | CASSPRTGANQPQHF | TGTGCCAGCAGCCCACGGACAGGGGCCAATCAGCCCCAGCATTTT
TRBJ2-1 | - | - | TRBV19 | CASKQIYNEQFF | TGTGCCAGTAAACAGATATACAATGAGCAGTTCTTC
TRBJ1-5 | few | - | TRBV28 | CASSLIPRGQPQHF | TGTGCCAGCAGTTTAATACCGCGGGGCCAGCCCCAGCATTTT
TRBJ1-5 | few | - | TRBV6-2/TRBV6-3 | CASSYKGTSSNQPQHF | TGTGCCAGCAGTTACAAGGGGACGAGCAGCAATCAGCCCCAGCATTTT
TRBJ2-3 | - | - | TRBV11-3 | CASSSPGPGESDTQYF | TGTGCCAGCAGCTCTCCCGGTCCCGGGGAATCAGATACGCAGTATTTT
TRBJ1-1 | few | TRBD1 | TRBV3-1/TRBV3-2 | CASSRTGHTEAFF | TGTGCCAGCAGCCGGACAGGCCACACTGAAGCTTTCTTT
TRBJ1-6 | - | - | TRBV7-2 | CASRTDGSPLHF | TGTGCCAGCAGAACCGACGGTTCACCCCTCCACTTT
TRBJ1-5 | few | - | TRBV9 | CASSVDFGRNNQPQHF | TGTGCCAGCAGCGTAGATTTTGGCAGGAACAATCAGCCCCAGCATTTT
TRBJ1-1 | - | - | TRBV19 | CASLRWGMQTEAFF | TGTGCCAGCCTAAGGTGGGGGATGCAAACTGAAGCTTTCTTT
TRBJ2-6 | - | - | TRBV6-1 | CASSDYPVGGSGANVLTF | TGTGCCAGCAGTGACTACCCTGTAGGGGGGTCCGGGGCCAACGTCCTGACTTTC
TRBJ2-7 | - | TRBD1 | TRBV5-1 | CASSLGDRAWEQYF | TGCGCCAGCAGCTTAGGCGACAGGGCCTGGGAGCAGTACTTC
TRBJ2-5 | - | - | TRBV7-2 | CASSSTFSTQYF | TGTGCCAGCAGCTCCACCTTTTCGACCCAGTACTTC
TRBJ1-2 | - | TRBD1 | TRBV30 | CACTPRDRSAYSGYTF | TGTGCCTGTACGCCCCGGGACAGGAGCGCATATAGTGGCTACACCTTC
TRBJ2-1 | - | - | TRBV18 | CASSPGGVGEYNEQFF | TGTGCCAGCTCACCTGGTGGAGTCGGCGAATACAATGAGCAGTTCTTC
TRBJ2-1 | - | TRBD2 | TRBV7-2 | CASSFASGGDQYNEQFF | TGTGCCAGCAGCTTCGCTAGCGGGGGGGATCAATACAATGAGCAGTTCTTC
TRBJ1-2 | once | - | TRBV6-1 | CASSEGADSFSLSNYGYTF | TGTGCCAGCAGTGAAGGGGCGGACAGTTTTTCCTTAAGTAACTATGGCTACACCTTC
TRBJ2-7 | - | - | TRBV28 | CASSLVRGSRYEQYF | TGTGCCAGCAGTTTAGTAAGAGGGAGCCGATACGAGCAGTACTTC